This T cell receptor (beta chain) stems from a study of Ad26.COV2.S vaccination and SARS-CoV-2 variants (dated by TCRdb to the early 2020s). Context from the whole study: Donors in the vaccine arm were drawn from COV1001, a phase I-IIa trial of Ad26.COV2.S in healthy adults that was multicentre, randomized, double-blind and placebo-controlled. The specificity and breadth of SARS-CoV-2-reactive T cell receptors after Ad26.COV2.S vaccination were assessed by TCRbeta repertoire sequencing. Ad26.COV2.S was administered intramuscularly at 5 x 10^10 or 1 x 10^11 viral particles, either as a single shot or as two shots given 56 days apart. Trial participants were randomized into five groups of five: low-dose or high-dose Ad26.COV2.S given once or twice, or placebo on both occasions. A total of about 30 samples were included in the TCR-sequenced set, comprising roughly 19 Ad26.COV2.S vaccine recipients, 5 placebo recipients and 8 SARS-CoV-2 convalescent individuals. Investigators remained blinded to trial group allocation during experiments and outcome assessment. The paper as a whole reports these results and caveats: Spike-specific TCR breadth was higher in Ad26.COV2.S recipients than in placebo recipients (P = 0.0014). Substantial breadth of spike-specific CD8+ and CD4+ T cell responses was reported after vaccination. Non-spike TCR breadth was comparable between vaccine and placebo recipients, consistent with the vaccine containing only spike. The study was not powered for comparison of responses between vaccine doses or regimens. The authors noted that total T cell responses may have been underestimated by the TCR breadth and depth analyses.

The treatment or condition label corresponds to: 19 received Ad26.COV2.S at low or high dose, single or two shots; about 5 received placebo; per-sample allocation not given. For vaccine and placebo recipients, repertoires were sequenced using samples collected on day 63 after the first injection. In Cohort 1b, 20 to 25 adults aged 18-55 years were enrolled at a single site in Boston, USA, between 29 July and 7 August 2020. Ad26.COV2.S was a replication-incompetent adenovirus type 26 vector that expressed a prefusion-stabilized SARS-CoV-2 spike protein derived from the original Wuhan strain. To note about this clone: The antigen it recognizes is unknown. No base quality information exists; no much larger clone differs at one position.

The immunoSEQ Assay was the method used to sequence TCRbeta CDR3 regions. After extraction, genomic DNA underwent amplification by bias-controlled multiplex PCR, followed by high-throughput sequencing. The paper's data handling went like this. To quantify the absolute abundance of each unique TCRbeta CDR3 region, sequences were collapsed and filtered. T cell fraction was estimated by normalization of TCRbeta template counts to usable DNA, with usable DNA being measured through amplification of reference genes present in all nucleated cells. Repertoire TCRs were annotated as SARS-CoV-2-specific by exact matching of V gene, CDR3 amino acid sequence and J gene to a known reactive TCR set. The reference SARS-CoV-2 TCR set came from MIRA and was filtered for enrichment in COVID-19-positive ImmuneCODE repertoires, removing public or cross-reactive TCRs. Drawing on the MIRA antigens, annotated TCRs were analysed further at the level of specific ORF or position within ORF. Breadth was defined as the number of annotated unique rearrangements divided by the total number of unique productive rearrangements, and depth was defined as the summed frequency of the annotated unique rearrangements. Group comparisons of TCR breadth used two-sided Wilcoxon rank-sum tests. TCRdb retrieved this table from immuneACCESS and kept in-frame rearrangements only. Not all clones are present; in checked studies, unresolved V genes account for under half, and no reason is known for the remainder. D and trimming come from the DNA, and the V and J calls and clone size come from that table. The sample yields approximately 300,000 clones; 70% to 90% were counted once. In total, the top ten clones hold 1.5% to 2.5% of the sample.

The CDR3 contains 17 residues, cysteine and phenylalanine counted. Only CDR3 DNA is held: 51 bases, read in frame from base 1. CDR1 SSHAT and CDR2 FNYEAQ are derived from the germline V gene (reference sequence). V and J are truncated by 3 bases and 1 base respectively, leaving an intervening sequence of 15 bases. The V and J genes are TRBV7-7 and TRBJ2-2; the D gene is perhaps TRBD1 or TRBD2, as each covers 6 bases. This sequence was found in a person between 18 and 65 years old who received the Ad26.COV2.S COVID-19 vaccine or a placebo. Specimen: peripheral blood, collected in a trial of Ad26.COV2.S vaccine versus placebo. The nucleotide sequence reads TGTGCCAGCAGCTTGAAGCCGGGGGCCCTGAACACCGGGGAGCTGTTTTTT. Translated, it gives CASSLKPGALNTGELFF. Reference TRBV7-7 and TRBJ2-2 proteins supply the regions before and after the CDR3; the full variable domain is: GAGVSQSPRYKVTKRGQDVTLRCDPISSHATLYWYQQALGQGPEFLTYFNYEAQPDKSGLPSDRFSAERPEGSISTLTIQRTEQRDSAMYRCASSLKPGALNTGELFFGEGSRLTVL.